This TCR beta chain appears in the sequencing data of a study of T cell repertoires in cytomegalovirus infection (dated by TCRdb to the late 2010s). Regarding the study in general: Peptide stimulations targeted recently identified HLA-C-restricted CMV epitopes, whose presentation resists viral immunomodulation, together with well-studied HLA-B-restricted epitopes. Donor HLA type was relevant to the analysis, because carriage of CMV infection together with the matching HLA type was indicated by public TCR beta signatures. What the work shows at the level of the full study, not this receptor alone: In the ex vivo response, HLA-C-restricted CMV-specific TCR beta clonotypes were dominant, and in two of eight donors the single most frequent clonotype came from this HLA-C-restricted group. Cumulative frequency of public TCR beta family members discriminated carriers of CMV infection plus the relevant HLA type in this cohort and an independent 352-donor cohort.

Trimming costs V 0 bases and J 1 base, and their ends lie 8 bases apart. CDR1 and CDR2 were assigned from the germline V gene (reference sequence) as SGHKS and YYEKEE. CDR3 length: 15 amino acids, cysteine to phenylalanine. Only CDR3 DNA remains: 45 bases, in frame from the first base. Interpreted using the paper, the treatment or condition label stands for: in vitro stimulation with specific CMV peptide epitopes to enrich CMV-specific T cells. Note on this clonotype: The antigen it binds to is not known. No base quality values were provided; no much bigger clone lies one nucleotide off.

Sequencing used an Illumina HiSeq 1500. The raw public reads went through TCRdb reprocessing: fastp at Q25, MiXCR clone calling, in-frame beta chains kept. Rows are unified per CDR3 protein, each entry keeping the most common DNA and genes. This sample is represented by approximately 1,000,000 distinct CDR3 sequences; roughly 31% of them were singletons. The biggest ten clones account for around 15% of the sample. The TCR originated in a human donor in good health (CMV status not recorded). Some clones in this sample may be carry-over from other donors' samples. The starting material was cultured CD8+ T cells from PBMCs, obtained from culture after CMV antigen stimulation. The receptor chain draws on TRBV5-5 and TRBJ1-5; the D gene cannot be resolved reliably. The CDR3 sequence is CASSLEVLSNQPQHF. The bases read TGTGCCAGCAGCTTGGAAGTTCTCAGCAATCAGCCCCAGCATTTT.